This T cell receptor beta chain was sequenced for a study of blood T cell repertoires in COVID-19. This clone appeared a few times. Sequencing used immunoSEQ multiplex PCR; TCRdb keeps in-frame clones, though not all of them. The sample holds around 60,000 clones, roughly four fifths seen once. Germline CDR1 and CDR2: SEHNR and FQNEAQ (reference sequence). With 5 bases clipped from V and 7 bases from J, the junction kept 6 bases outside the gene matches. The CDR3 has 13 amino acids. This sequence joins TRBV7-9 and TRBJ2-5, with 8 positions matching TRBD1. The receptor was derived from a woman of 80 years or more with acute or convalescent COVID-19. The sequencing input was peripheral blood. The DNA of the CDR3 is TGTGCCAGCAGCCCGACAGGGGCCGGGACCCAGTACTTC. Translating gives CASSPTGAGTQYF.